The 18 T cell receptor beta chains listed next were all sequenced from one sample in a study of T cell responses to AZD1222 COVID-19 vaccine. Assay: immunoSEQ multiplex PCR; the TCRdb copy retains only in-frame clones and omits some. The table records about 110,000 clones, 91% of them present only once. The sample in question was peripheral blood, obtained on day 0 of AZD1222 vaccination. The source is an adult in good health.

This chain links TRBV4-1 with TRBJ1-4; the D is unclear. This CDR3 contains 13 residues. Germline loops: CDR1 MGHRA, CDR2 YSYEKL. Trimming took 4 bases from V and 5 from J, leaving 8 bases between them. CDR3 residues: CASSLLPNEKLFF. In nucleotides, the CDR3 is TGCGCCAGCAGCCTCCTCCCCAATGAAAAACTGTTTTTT.

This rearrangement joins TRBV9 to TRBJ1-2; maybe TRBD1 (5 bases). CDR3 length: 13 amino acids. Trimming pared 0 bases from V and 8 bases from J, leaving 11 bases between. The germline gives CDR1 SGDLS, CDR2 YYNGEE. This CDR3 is CASSVEREGGYTF. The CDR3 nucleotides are TGTGCCAGCAGCGTAGAACGGGAGGGGGGCTACACCTTC.

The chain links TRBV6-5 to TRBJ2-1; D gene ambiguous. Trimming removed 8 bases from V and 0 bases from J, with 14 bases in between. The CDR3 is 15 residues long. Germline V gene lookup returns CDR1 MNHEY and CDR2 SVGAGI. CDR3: CASPYPPSSYNEQFF. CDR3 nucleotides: TGTGCCAGCCCCTACCCCCCCAGCTCCTACAATGAGCAGTTCTTC.

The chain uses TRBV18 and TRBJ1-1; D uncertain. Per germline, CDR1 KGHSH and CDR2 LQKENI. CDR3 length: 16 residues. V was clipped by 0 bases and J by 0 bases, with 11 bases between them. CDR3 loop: CASSPPSLGMNTEAFF. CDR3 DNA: TGTGCCAGCTCACCACCGAGTTTAGGTATGAACACTGAAGCTTTCTTT.

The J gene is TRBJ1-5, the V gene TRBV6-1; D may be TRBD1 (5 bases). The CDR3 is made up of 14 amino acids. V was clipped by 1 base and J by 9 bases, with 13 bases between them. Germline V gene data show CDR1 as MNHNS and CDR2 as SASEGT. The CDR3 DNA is TGTGCCAGCAGTGAAGGGGGGGTTGGGAGGCCCCAGCATTTT. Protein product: CASSEGGVGRPQHF.

CDR3 in DNA: TGTGCCAGCAGTGAAAGCCTAACCATCTACGAGCAGTACTTC. This codes for CASSESLTIYEQYF. V and J are TRBV2 and TRBJ2-7; D unclear. The CDR3 sequence is 14 residues long. CDR1 and CDR2 from the germline V gene are SNHLY and FYNNEI. Trimming removed 2 bases at V and 3 bases at J, with 11 bases between.

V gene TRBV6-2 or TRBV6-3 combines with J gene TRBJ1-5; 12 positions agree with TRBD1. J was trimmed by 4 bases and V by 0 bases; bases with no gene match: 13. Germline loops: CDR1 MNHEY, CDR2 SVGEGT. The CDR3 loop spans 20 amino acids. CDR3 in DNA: TGTGCCAGCAGTTACTCCGTGGGGACAGGGGGCGACGTGGCGAATCAGCCCCAGCATTTT. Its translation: CASSYSVGTGGDVANQPQHF.

The CDR3 coding sequence is TGTGCCAGCAGAGGAGAAAGCAATCAGCCCCAGCATTTT. Translated: CASRGESNQPQHF. This chain connects TRBV2 to TRBJ1-5; D unclear. Trimming removed 6 bases from V and 1 base from J, with 7 bases in between. Germline CDR1 is SNHLY and CDR2 is FYNNEI. The CDR3 length is 13 residues.

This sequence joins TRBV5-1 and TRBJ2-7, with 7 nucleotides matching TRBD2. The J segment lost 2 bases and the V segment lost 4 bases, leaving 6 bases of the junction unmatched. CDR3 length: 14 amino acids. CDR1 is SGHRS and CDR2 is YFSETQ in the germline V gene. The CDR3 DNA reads TGCGCCAGCAGCGGGCGGGGGTCCCCCTACGAGCAGTACTTC. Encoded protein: CASSGRGSPYEQYF.

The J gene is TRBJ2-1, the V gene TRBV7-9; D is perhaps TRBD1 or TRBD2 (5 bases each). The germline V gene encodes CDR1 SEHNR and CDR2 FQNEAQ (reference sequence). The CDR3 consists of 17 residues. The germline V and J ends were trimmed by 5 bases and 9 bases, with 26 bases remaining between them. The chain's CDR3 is CASSPLGPQWGNGEQFF. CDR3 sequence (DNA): TGTGCCAGCAGCCCCCTGGGACCGCAATGGGGAAACGGTGAGCAGTTCTTC.

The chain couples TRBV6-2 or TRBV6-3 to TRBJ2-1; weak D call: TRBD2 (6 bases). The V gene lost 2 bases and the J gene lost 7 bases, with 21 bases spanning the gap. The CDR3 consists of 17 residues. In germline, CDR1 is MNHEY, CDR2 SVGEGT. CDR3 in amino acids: CASSYPTGTPSLNEQFF. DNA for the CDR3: TGTGCCAGCAGTTACCCTACCGGGACTCCCTCCTTAAATGAGCAGTTCTTC.

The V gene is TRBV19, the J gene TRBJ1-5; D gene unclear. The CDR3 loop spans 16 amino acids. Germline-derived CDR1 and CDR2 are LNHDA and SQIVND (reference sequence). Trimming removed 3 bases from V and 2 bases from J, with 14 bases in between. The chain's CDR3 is CASSILADRGNQPQHF. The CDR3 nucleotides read TGTGCCAGTAGTATTTTGGCAGATAGAGGCAATCAGCCCCAGCATTTT.

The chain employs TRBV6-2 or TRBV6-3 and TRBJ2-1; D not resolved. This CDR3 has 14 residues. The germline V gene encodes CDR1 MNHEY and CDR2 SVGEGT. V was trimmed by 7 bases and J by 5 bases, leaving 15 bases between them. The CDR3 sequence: CASTYSAPNNEQFF. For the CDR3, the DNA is TGTGCCAGCACCTACTCCGCCCCCAACAATGAGCAGTTCTTC.

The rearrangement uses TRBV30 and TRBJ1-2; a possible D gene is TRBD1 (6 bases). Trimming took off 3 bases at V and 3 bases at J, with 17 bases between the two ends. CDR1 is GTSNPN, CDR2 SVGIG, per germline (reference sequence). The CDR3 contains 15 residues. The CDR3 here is CAWSVPRGAYYGYTF. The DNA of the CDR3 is TGTGCCTGGAGCGTCCCCAGGGGCGCCTACTATGGCTACACCTTC.

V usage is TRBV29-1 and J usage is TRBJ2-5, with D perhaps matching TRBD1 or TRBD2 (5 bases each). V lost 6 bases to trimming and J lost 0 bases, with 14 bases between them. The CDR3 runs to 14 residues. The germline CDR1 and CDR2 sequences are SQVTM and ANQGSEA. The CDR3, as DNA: TGCAGCGTCGTCGGGGCCTATAACCAAGAGACCCAGTACTTC. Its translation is CSVVGAYNQETQYF.

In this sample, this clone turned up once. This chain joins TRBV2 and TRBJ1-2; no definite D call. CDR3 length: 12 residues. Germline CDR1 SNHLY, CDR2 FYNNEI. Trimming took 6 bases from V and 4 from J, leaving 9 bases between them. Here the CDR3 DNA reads TGTGCCAGCAGCGTTGGAACCTATGGCTACACCTTC. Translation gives CASSVGTYGYTF.

CDR3 loop: CASSVQGGGQPQHF. The CDR3 region has the DNA TGTGCCAGCAGTGTCCAGGGCGGGGGTCAGCCCCAGCATTTT. The chain couples TRBV2 to TRBJ1-5, with a possible D match to TRBD1 (5 bases). Per the germline V gene, CDR1 is SNHLY and CDR2 is FYNNEI. V shed 4 bases and J shed 6 bases, with 13 bases lying between them. The CDR3 extends over 14 amino acids. The whole variable domain, filled in from reference TRBV2 and TRBJ1-5, reads EPEVTQTPSHQVTQMGQEVILRCVPISNHLYFYWYRQILGQKVEFLVSFYNNEISEKSEIFDDQFSVERPDGSNFTLKIRSTKLEDSAMYFCASSVQGGGQPQHFGDGTRLSIL.

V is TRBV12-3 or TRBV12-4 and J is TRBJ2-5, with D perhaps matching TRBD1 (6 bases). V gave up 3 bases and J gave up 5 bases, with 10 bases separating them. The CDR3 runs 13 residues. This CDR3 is CASSLGAAETQYF. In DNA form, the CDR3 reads TGTGCCAGCAGTTTGGGGGCCGCGGAGACCCAGTACTTC.